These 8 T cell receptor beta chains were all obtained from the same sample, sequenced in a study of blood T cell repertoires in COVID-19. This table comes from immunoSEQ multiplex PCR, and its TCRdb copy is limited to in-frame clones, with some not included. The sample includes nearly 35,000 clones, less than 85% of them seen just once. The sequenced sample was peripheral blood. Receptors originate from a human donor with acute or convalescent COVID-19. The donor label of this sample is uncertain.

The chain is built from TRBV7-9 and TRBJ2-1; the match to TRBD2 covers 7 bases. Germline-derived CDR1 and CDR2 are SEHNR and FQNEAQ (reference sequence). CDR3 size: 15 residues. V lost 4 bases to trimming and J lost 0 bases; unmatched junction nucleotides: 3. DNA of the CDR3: TGTGCCAGCAGCTGGCGGACTAGCTCCTACAATGAGCAGTTCTTC. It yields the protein CASSWRTSSYNEQFF.

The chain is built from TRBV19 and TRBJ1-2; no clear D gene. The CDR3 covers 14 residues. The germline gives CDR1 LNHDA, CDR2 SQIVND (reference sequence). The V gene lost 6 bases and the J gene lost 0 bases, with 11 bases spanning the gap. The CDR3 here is CASSYLGANYGYTF. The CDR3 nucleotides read TGTGCCAGTAGCTATTTGGGAGCTAACTATGGCTACACCTTC.

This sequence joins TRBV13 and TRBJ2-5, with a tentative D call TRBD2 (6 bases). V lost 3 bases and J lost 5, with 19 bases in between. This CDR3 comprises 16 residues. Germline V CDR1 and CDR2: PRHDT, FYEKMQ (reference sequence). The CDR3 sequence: CASSFGGTDLWETQYF. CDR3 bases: TGTGCCAGCAGCTTTGGGGGGACGGACCTTTGGGAGACCCAGTACTTC.

CDR3 bases: TGTGCCAGCAGACCTAGCGGGAAGGGCGATGAGCAGTTCTTC. Protein sequence: CASRPSGKGDEQFF. This chain uses TRBV6-2 or TRBV6-3 with TRBJ2-1; 9 bases fit TRBD2. The germline CDR1 and CDR2 sequences are MNHEY and SVGEGT. Trimming took 6 bases from V and 8 from J; bases not matched to a gene: 8. CDR3 length equals 14 residues.

The CDR3 sequence: CATSRLGQGRFYSNQPQHF. In DNA form, the CDR3 reads TGTGCCACCAGCCGTCTCGGACAGGGGCGATTCTATAGCAATCAGCCCCAGCATTTT. V and J are TRBV15 and TRBJ1-5; 9 positions agree with TRBD1. The germline gives CDR1 LNHNV, CDR2 YYDKDF (reference sequence). The ends lost 5 bases at V and 0 bases at J; junction bases unmatched: 14. This CDR3 contains 19 residues.

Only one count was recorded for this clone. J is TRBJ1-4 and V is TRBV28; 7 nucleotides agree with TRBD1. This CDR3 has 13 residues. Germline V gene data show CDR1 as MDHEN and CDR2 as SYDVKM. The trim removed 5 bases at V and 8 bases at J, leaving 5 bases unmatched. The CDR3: CASSPDRAEKLFF. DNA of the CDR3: TGTGCCAGCAGTCCCGACAGGGCCGAAAAACTGTTTTTT.

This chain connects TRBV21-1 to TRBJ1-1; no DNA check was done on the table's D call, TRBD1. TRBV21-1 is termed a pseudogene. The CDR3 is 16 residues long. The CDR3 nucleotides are TGTGCCAGCAGCAATCCGACAGGGAGGTCCAACACTGAAGCTTTCTTT. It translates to CASSNPTGRSNTEAFF.

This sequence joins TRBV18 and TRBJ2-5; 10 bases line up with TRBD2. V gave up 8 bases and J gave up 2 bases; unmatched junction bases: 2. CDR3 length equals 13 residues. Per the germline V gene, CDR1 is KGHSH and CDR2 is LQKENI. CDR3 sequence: CASGLAAQETQYF. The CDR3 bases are TGTGCCAGCGGACTAGCGGCTCAAGAGACCCAGTACTTC. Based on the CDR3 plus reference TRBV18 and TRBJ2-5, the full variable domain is NAGVMQNPRHLVRRRGQEARLRCSPMKGHSHVYWYRQLPEEGLKFMVYLQKENIIDESGMPKERFSAEFPKEGPSILRIQQVVRGDSAAYFCASGLAAQETQYFGPGTRLLVL.